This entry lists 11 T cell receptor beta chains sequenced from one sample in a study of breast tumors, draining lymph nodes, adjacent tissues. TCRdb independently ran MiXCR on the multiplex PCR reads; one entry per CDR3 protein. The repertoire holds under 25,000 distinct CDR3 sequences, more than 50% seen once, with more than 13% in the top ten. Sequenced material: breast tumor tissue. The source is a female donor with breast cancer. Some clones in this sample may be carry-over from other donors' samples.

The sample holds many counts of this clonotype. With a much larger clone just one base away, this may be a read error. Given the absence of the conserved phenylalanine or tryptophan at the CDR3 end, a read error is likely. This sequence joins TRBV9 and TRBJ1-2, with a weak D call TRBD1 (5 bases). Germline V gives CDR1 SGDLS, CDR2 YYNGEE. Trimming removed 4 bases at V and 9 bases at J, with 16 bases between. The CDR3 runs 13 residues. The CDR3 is CASSSQSGERYTS. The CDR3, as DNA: TGTGCCAGCAGCTCCCAATCGGGGGAGCGCTACACCTCC.

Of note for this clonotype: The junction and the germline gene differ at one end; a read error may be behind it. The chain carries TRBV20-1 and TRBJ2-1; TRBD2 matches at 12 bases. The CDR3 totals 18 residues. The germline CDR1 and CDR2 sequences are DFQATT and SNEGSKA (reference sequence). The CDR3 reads CSAREARWTSGDYNGQFF. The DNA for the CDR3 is TGCAGTGCTAGAGAAGCCAGATGGACTAGCGGGGACTACAATGGGCAGTTCTTC.

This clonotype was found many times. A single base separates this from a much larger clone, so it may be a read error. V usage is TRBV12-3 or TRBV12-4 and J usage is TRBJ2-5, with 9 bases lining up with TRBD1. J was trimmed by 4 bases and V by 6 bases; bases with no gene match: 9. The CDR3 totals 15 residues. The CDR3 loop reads CASSHTGGLGETQYF. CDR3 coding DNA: TGTGCCAGCAGCCACACAGGGGGCCTTGGAGAGACCCAGTACTTC.

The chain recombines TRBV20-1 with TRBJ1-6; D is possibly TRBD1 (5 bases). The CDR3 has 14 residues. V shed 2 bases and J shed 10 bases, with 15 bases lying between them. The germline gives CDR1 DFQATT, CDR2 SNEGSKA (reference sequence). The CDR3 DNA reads TGCAGTGCTAGACGCTCGAGGGGTGCGTCACCCCTCCACTTT. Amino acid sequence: CSARRSRGASPLHF.

The DNA of the CDR3 is TGTGCCAGTAGTGTGGGGGGCGCGGGAGGAGGTACGCAGTATTTT. Amino acid sequence: CASSVGGAGGGTQYF. J is TRBJ2-3 and V is TRBV19, with TRBD2 identical over 8 bases. This CDR3 region has 15 residues. V shed 5 bases, J shed 8 bases, and the junction held 12 bases outside the gene matches. Germline V lookup: CDR1 LNHDA, CDR2 SQIVND (reference sequence).

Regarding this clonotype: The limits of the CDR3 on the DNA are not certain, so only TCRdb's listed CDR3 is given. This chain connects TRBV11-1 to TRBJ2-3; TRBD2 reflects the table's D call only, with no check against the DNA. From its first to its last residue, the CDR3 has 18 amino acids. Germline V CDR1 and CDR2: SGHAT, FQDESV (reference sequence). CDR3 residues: CASSFTSVPSGRTDTQYF.

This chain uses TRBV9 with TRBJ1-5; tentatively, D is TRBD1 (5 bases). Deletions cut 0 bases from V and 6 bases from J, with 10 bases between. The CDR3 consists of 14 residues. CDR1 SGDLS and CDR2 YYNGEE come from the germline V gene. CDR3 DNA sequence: TGTGCCAGCAGCGTAGGACAGAATGGTCAGCCCCAGCATTTT. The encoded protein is CASSVGQNGQPQHF.

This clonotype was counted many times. The DNA for the CDR3 is TGTGCCAGCAGCTGGGGGGGGGAGACCCAGTACTTC. This gives the protein CASSWGGETQYF. The rearrangement joins TRBV5-4 to TRBJ2-5, with 7 bases that match TRBD2. Germline V gene lookup returns CDR1 SGHNT and CDR2 YYREEE (reference sequence). V gave up 3 bases and J gave up 5 bases; unmatched junction bases: 1. This CDR3 region has 12 residues.

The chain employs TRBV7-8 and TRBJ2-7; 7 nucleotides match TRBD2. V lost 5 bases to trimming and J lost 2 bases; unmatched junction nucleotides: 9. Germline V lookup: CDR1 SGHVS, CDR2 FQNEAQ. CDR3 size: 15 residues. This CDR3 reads CASSRIRGGAYEQYF. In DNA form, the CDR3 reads TGTGCCAGCAGCAGAATAAGGGGAGGGGCCTACGAGCAGTACTTC.

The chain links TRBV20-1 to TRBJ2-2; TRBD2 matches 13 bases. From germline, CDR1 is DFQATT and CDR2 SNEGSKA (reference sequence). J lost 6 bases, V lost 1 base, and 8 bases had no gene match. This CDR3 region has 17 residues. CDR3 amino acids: CSARVPRTSGSPGELFF. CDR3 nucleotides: TGCAGTGCTAGAGTCCCCAGGACTAGCGGGAGTCCCGGGGAGCTGTTTTTT.

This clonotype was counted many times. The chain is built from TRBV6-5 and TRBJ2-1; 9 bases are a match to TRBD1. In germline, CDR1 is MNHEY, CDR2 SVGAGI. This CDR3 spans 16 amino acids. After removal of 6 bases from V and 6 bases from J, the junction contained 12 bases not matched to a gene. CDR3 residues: CASSSPDRGAANEQFF. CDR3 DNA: TGTGCCAGCAGCAGCCCGGACAGGGGAGCGGCCAATGAGCAGTTCTTC.